This paragraph covers one T cell receptor (beta chain) sequence. Antigen: not known. The sample belongs to a study of shared clonotypes between healthy human individuals. CDR3 size: 14 residues. Trimming took off 3 bases at V and 1 base at J, with 7 bases between the two ends. In germline, CDR1 is SEHNR, CDR2 FQNEAQ (reference sequence). The genomic DNA of each subset was split evenly across several immunoSEQ plates. The method was immunoSEQ multiplex PCR; TCRdb's version includes in-frame clones alone and lacks a portion of them. The table records hundreds of thousands of clones, 74% of them present only once. Study-wide points: Roughly 5% of naive CD4 clonotypes were shared across four donors. Generally, naive subsets (rather than memory subsets) showed larger estimated richness.

This sequence was found in a woman younger than 45 in good health. This chain links TRBV7-9 with TRBJ1-5; D remains unclear. The sequenced sample was memory CD4+ T cells sorted from blood. As for subset: CD45RA-negative fraction. The CDR3 here is CASSFSDSNQPQHF. CDR3 coding DNA: TGTGCCAGCAGCTTCTCGGACAGCAATCAGCCCCAGCATTTT. Drawing the rest from reference TRBV7-9 and TRBJ1-5, the complete variable domain is DTGVSQNPRHKITKRGQNVTFRCDPISEHNRLYWYRQTLGQGPEFLTYFQNEAQLEKSRLLSDRFSAERPKGSFSTLEIQRTEQGDSAMYLCASSFSDSNQPQHFGDGTRLSIL.